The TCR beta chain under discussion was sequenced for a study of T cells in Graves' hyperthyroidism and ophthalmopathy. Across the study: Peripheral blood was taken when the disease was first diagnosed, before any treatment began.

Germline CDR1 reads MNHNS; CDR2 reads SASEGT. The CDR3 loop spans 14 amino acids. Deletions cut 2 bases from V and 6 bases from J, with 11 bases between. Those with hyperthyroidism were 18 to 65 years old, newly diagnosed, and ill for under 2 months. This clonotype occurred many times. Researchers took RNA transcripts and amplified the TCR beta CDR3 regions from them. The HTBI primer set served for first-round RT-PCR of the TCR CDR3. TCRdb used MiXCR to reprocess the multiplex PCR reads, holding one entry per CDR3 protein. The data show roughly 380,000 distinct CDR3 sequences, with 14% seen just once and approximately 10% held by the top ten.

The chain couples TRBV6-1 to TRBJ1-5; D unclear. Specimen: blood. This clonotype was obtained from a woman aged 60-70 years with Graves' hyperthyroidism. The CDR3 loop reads CASSENGLSQPQHF. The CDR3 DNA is TGTGCCAGCAGTGAAAATGGTTTATCTCAGCCCCAGCATTTT.